This T cell receptor (beta chain) was sequenced during a study of blood T cell repertoires in COVID-19. Trimming cost V 3 bases and J 5 bases; bases outside gene matches: 10. The germline V gene encodes CDR1 SGHTA and CDR2 FQGNSA. This CDR3 region has 17 residues. Original methodology: The authors estimated nucleated cell counts from reference gene primer amplification. The repertoire was sequenced with immunoSEQ multiplex PCR; TCRdb's copy has only in-frame clones and lacks some. V, J and clone size derive from that table, while D and trimming were established from the DNA sequence. The data show fewer than 120,000 clones, about 85% seen once.

The TCR sequence derives from a human donor in a cohort sampled during active COVID-19. The chain has TRBV7-2 and TRBJ2-1, with 10 bases matching TRBD2. The sample consisted of peripheral blood. The CDR3: CASSLQSRTSGNNEQFF. CDR3 sequence (DNA): TGTGCCAGCAGCTTGCAATCACGGACTAGCGGAAACAATGAGCAGTTCTTC.